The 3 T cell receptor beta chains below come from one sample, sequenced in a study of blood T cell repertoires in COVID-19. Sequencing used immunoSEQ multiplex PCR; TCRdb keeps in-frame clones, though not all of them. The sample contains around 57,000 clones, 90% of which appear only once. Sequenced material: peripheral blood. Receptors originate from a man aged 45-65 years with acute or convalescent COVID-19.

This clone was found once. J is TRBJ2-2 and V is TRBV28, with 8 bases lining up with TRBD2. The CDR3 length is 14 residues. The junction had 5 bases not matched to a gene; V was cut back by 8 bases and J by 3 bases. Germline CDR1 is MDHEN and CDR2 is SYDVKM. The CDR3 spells CASRGTSDTGELFF. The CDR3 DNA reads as TGTGCCAGCCGGGGGACTAGTGACACCGGGGAGCTGTTTTTT.

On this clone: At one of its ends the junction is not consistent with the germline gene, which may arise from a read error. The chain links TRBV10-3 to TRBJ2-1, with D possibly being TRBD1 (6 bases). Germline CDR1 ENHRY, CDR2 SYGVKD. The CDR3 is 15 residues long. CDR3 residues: CAFSEARGSYNEQFF. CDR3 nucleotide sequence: TGTGCCTTCAGTGAGGCCAGGGGATCCTACAATGAGCAGTTCTTC.

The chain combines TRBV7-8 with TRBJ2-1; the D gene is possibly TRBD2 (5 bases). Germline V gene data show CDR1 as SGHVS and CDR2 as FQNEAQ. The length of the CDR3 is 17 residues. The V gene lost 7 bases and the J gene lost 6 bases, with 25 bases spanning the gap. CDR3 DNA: TGTGCCAGCAAATCCCACATAGGTGGCGGGCAGCGCAATGAGCAGTTCTTC. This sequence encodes CASKSHIGGGQRNEQFF.